This is a list of T cell receptor beta chains from one sample in a study of neurological immune-mediated disorders. One entry per CDR3 protein results from TCRdb running MiXCR on the 5' RACE reads. Found here are about 18,000 distinct CDR3 sequences, 14% of them singletons; the top ten hold about 7.2%. The specimen sequenced was CD4+ T cells from blood. The receptors originated from a woman in her sixties or seventies with HTLV-1-associated myelopathy (HAM/TSP). CDR3s include the opening cysteine and the closing phenylalanine or tryptophan. D genes are given only for firm matches.

v_gene | len | d_gene | CDR3aa
TRBV11-2 | 16 | TRBD2 | CASSYRLAGSTDTQYF
TRBV5-1 | 16 | - | CASSLVAPQGPHEQYF
TRBV20-1 | 11 | - | CRPTVNTEAFF
TRBV20-1 | 16 | TRBD1 | CSAREDLGGHGNTIYF
TRBV5-1 | 16 | TRBD2 | CASSLGGASGYYEKYF
TRBV21-1 | 15 | - | CASSKGDRGPYEQYF
TRBV29-1 | 13 | TRBD1 | CSVRTGRTDTQYF
TRBV4-2 | 15 | TRBD1 | CASSLDRGLGNTIYF
TRBV20-1 | 14 | TRBD2 | CSPLEAGRRDTQYF
TRBV6-5 | 16 | - | CASSYGRGLPTDTQYF
TRBV3-1 | 14 | - | CASSQDSNPNEQYF
TRBV5-1 | 17 | TRBD1 | CASSLGQGAGSYYEQYF
TRBV7-9 | 16 | TRBD2 | CASSSSGTSGSNEQFF
TRBV7-2 | 14 | - | CASSLTTGPYEQYF
TRBV7-6 | 14 | - | CASSPRVGGNTIYF
TRBV20-1 | 14 | - | CSARTGGGNQPQHF
TRBV7-2 | 15 | - | CASSWEGGSNQPQHF
TRBV20-1 | 14 | - | CSAPVPPAGTEAFF
TRBV5-1 | 15 | - | CASSLAASNPNEQFF
TRBV25-1 | 14 | TRBD2 | CASTRRNSGNEQFF
TRBV4-2 | 14 | TRBD1 | CASSQGDSNQPQHF
TRBV7-6 | 17 | TRBD2 | CASSLRAKREVYNEQFF
TRBV7-2 | 14 | TRBD2 | CASSSLGGRETQYF
TRBV5-6 | 17 | TRBD2 | CASSPPGLAEGSYEQYF
TRBV20-1 | 12 | - | CSARAGYNEQFF
TRBV14 | 14 | - | CASSQAAGVAEAFF
TRBV12-3/TRBV12-4 | 11 | - | CACSSGVKLFF
TRBV7-2 | 19 | - | CASSFYICSARAVYNEQFF
TRBV6-2/TRBV6-3 | 11 | - | CASSLTYTHYF
TRBV2 | 13 | TRBD1 | CASMGQLNTEAFF
TRBV7-2 | 15 | - | CASSLDPSSYNEQFF
TRBV20-1 | 15 | TRBD1 | CSANGQGGMNTEAFF
TRBV29-1 | 15 | TRBD2 | CSVAGSGRGTDTQYF
TRBV7-2 | 13 | - | CASSPGDGNIQYF
TRBV12-3/TRBV12-4 | 15 | - | CASTSVRWGNTEAFF
TRBV9 | 15 | - | CASSASSGPTGELFF
TRBV14 | 17 | - | CASSQVGFQGIENIQYF
TRBV20-1 | 15 | - | CSARDQSGSGNTIYF
TRBV27 | 14 | - | CASSFDTYGNEQFF
TRBV27 | 15 | - | CASSLRWGGNTEAFF
TRBV5-1 | 15 | - | CASSSLPTGNTEAFF
TRBV12-3/TRBV12-4 | 13 | - | CASSKAIGNEQYF
TRBV20-1 | 12 | TRBD1 | CSASRQGGGYTF
TRBV7-2 | 14 | - | CASSLPWRSYEQYF